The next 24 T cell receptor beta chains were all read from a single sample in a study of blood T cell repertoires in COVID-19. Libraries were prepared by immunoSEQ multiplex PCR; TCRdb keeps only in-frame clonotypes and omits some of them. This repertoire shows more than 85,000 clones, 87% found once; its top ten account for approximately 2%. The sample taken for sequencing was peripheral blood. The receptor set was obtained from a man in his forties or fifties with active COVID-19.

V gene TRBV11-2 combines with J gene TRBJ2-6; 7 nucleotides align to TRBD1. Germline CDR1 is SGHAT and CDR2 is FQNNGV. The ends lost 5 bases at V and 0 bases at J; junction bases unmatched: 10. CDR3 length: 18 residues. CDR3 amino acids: CASSQRQGVSSGANVLTF. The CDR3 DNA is TGTGCCAGCAGCCAAAGGCAGGGGGTTAGCTCTGGGGCCAACGTCCTGACTTTC.

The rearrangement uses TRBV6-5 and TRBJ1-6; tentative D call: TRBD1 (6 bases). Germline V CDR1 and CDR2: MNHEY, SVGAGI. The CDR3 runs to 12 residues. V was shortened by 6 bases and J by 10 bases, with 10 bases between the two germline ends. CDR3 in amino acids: CASSSGTSPLHF. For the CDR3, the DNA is TGTGCCAGCAGCTCCGGGACATCACCCCTCCACTTT.

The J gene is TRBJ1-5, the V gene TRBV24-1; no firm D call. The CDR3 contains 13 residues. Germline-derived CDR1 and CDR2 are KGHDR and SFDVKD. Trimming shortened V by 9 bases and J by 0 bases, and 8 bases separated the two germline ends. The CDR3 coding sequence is TGTGCCACCCGGGTTTCTAGCAATCAGCCCCAGCATTTT. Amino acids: CATRVSSNQPQHF.

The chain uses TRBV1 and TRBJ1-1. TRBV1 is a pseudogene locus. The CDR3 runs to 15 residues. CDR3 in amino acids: CTSSQERGLSTEAFF. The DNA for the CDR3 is TGCACCAGCAGCCAAGAGCGGGGTCTGAGCACTGAAGCTTTCTTT.

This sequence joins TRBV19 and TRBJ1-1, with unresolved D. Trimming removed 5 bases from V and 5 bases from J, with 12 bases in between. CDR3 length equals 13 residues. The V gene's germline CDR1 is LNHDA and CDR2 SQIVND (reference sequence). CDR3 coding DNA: TGTGCCAGTAGTCTACGTGCGGGTACTGAAGCTTTCTTT. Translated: CASSLRAGTEAFF.

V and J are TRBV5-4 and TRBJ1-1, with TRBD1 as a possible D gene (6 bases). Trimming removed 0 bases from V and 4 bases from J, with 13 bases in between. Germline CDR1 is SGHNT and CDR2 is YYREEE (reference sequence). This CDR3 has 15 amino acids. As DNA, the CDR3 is TGTGCCAGCAGCTTGGCCCAGGGGAATCCCACTGAAGCTTTCTTT. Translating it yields CASSLAQGNPTEAFF.

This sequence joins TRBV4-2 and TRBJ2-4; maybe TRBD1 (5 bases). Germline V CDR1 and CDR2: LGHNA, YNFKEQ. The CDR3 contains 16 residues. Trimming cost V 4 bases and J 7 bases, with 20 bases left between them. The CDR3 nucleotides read TGTGCCAGCAGCCCTTCCCCGCCAGGGCAACGGAACATTCAGTACTTC. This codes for CASSPSPPGQRNIQYF.

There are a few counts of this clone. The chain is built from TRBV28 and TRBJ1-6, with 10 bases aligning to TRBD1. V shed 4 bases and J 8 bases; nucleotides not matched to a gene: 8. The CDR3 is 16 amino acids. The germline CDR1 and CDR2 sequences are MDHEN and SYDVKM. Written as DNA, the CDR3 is TGTGCCAGCAGTTCGACTCGGACAGGGGGGTATTCACCCCTCCACTTT. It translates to CASSSTRTGGYSPLHF.

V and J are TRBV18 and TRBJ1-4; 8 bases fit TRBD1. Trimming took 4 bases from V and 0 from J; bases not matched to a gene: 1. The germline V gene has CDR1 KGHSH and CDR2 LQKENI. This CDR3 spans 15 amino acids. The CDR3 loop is CASSRGQATNEKLFF. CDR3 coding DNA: TGTGCCAGCTCACGGGGACAGGCAACTAATGAAAAACTGTTTTTT.

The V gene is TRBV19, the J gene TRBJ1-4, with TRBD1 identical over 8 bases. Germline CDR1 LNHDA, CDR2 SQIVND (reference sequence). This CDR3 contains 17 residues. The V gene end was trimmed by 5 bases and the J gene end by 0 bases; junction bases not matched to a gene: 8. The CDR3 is CASSQRTGSATNEKLFF. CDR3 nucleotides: TGTGCCAGTAGTCAGCGGACAGGGTCGGCAACTAATGAAAAACTGTTTTTT.

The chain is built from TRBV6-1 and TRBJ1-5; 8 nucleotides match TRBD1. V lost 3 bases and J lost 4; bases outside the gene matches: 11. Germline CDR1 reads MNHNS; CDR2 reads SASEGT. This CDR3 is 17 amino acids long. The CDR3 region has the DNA TGTGCCAGCAGTGATAGTCAGACAGGGGTTGGTAATCAGCCCCAGCATTTT. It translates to CASSDSQTGVGNQPQHF.

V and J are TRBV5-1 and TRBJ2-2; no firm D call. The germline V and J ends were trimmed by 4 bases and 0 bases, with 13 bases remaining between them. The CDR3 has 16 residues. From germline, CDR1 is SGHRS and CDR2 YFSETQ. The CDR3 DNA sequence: TGCGCCAGCAGCCCCGACTCCTACTCGAACACCGGGGAGCTGTTTTTT. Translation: CASSPDSYSNTGELFF.

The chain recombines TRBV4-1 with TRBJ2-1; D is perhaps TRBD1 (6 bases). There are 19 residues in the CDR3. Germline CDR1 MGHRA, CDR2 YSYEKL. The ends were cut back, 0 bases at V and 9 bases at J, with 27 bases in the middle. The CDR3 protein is CASSQELTSGRSSTGEQFF. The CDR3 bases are TGCGCCAGCAGCCAAGAATTAACGTCGGGCAGAAGTTCGACAGGTGAGCAGTTCTTC.

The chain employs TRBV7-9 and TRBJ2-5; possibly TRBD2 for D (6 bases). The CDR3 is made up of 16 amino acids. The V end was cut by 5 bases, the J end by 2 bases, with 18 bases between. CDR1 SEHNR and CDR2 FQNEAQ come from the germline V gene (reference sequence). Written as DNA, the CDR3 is TGTGCCAGCAGCGGTGCGGAGGGTGTGGGACAAGAGACCCAGTACTTC. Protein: CASSGAEGVGQETQYF.

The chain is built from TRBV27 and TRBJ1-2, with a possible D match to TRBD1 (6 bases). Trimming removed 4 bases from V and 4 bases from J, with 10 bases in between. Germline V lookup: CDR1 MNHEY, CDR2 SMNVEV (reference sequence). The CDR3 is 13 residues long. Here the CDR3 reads CASSYRDTYGYTF. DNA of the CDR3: TGTGCCAGCAGTTACCGGGACACCTATGGCTACACCTTC.

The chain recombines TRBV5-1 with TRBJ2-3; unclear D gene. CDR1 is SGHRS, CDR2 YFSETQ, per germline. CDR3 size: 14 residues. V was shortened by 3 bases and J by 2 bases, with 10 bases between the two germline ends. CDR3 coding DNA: TGCGCCAGCAGCTCCCGTGTATCCACAGATACGCAGTATTTT. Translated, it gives CASSSRVSTDTQYF.

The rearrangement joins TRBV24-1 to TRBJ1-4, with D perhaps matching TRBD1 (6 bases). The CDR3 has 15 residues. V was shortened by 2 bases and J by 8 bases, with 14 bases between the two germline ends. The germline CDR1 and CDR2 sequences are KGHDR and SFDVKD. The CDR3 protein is CATSDSTTGNEKLFF. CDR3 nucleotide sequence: TGTGCCACCAGTGATTCTACGACAGGAAACGAAAAACTGTTTTTT.

CDR3 sequence (DNA): TGTGCCAGCACCTTACAGGGGGCAGGGTACAATGAGCAGTTCTTC. It yields the protein CASTLQGAGYNEQFF. J is TRBJ2-1 and V is TRBV6-6, with 9 bases aligning to TRBD1. CDR1 is MNHNY, CDR2 SVGAGI, per germline (reference sequence). CDR3 length equals 15 residues. The V and J ends lost 7 bases and 4 bases, in that order; junction bases with no gene match: 8.

CDR3 nucleotides: TGTGCCAGCAGTCTCTTAGCGGGGATATACAATGAGCAGTTCTTC. The encoded protein is CASSLLAGIYNEQFF. The chain recombines TRBV27 with TRBJ2-1; 8 bases are shared with TRBD2. The CDR3 extends over 15 amino acids. Germline trimming cut 5 bases from V and 4 bases from J; bases unmatched to any gene: 7. Germline V gene lookup returns CDR1 MNHEY and CDR2 SMNVEV (reference sequence).

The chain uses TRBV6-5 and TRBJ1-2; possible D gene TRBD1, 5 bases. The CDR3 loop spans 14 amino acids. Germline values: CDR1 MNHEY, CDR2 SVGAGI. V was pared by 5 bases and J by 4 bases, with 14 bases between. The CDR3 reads CASSRSQGGYGYTF. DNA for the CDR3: TGTGCCAGCAGTCGCTCCCAGGGTGGCTATGGCTACACCTTC.

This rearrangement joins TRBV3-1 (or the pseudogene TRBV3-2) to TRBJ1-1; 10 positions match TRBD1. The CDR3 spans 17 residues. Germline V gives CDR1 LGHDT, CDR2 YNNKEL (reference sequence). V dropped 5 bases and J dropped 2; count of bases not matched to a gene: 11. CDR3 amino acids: CASSSRTGGSINTEAFF. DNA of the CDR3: TGTGCCAGCAGCTCGAGGACAGGGGGGTCCATAAACACTGAAGCTTTCTTT.

The CDR3 sequence is CASSAGTEGNTIYF. DNA of the CDR3: TGTGCCAGCAGTGCAGGGACAGAAGGAAACACCATATATTTT. This chain joins TRBV27 and TRBJ1-3, with 7 bases matching TRBD1. The CDR3 sequence is 14 residues long. The germline V gene has CDR1 MNHEY and CDR2 SMNVEV (reference sequence). V dropped 5 bases and J dropped 4; count of bases not matched to a gene: 5.

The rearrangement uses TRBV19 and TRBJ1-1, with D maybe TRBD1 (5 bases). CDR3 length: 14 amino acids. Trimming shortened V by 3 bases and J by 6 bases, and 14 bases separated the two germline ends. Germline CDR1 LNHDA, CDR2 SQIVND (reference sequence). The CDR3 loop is CASSMVGGGAEAFF. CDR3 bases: TGTGCCAGTAGTATGGTGGGCGGGGGAGCTGAAGCTTTCTTT.

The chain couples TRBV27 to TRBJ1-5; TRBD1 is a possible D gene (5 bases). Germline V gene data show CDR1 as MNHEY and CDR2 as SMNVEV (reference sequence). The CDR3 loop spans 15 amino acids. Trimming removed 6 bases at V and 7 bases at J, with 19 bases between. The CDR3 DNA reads TGTGCCAGCAGGTGGACAAGCCTCCCTCACCAGCCCCAGCATTTT. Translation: CASRWTSLPHQPQHF.